The rows below give T cell receptor beta chains drawn from one sample of a study of cytomegalovirus exposure and HLA in healthy donors. Sequencing was performed with immunoSEQ multiplex PCR; in TCRdb, only in-frame clones are kept and a portion is missing. The sample has about 160,000 clones; 70% to 85% are singletons. The sample consisted of PBMCs. These receptors all stem from a man aged 45-65 years in good health and CMV-seropositive. Each CDR3 is given with its conserved first and last residue. A D gene is named only where the DNA matches it firmly. Size is stated for part of the rows, as once, few or many counts, or as a class when the clone is expanded.

clone_size	j_call	d_call	v_call	cdr3_nt	cdr3_aa
.	TRBJ1-3	.	TRBV14	TGTGCCAGCAGCCAAGAAACGGCTGGAAACACCATATATTTT	CASSQETAGNTIYF
.	TRBJ2-7	TRBD1	TRBV9	TGTGCCAGCAGCGTAGAGACAGGGGGACCCTACGAGCAGTACTTC	CASSVETGGPYEQYF
.	TRBJ1-3	TRBD1	TRBV10-2	TGCGCCAGCAGTGGATTCGACAGGGCTGGAAACACCATATATTTT	CASSGFDRAGNTIYF
.	TRBJ1-1	TRBD1	TRBV4-2	TGTGCCAGCAGCCAGGACAGGGGCTTGAACACTGAAGCTTTCTTT	CASSQDRGLNTEAFF
.	TRBJ2-1	.	TRBV2	TGTGCCAGCAAATTGCCCCGGGGTTCTCGAGGAGTCAATGAGCAGTTCTTC	CASKLPRGSRGVNEQFF
.	TRBJ1-1	.	TRBV7-9	TGTGCCAGCACCCCGGGGGGCAGGAGGAACACTGAAGCTTTCTTT	CASTPGGRRNTEAFF
.	TRBJ2-7	.	TRBV7-8	TGTGCCAGCAGCTTATATCAACAGGGCTACGAGCAGTACTTC	CASSLYQQGYEQYF
.	TRBJ2-5	.	TRBV7-2	TGTGCCAGCAGCTTAGGCTCGGGCAGGGGAAGCTGGGAGACCCAGTACTTC	CASSLGSGRGSWETQYF
.	TRBJ2-4	.	TRBV9	TGTGCCAGCAGCGGAGGGGCCAAAAACATTCAGTACTTC	CASSGGAKNIQYF
.	TRBJ2-7	TRBD1	TRBV7-2	TGTGCCAGCAGCTTAGTCACAGGGGGCAACGAGCAGTACTTC	CASSLVTGGNEQYF
.	TRBJ1-4	.	TRBV5-1	TGCGCCAGCCGGGAAAAACTGTTTTTT	CASREKLFF
few	TRBJ1-2	.	TRBV4-1	TGCGCCAGCACCCGAAACCTACAGGGTGATCGAAGCTATGGCTACACCTTC	CASTRNLQGDRSYGYTF
.	TRBJ1-1	.	TRBV19	TGTGCCAGTAGTAATCAGGGGTTAACTGAAGCTTTCTTT	CASSNQGLTEAFF
.	TRBJ2-5	TRBD2	TRBV5-1	TGCGCCAGCAGCTTACTAGCGGGGGGGAAAGAGACCCAGTACTTC	CASSLLAGGKETQYF
.	TRBJ2-7	.	TRBV27	TGTGCCAGCAGTTTGTCGGACTTCCTCTCCTACGAGCAGTACTTC	CASSLSDFLSYEQYF
.	TRBJ2-3	TRBD2	TRBV5-1	TGCGCCAGCAGCTTGACTTTGCGGGGGGGTCCCACAGATACGCAGTATTTT	CASSLTLRGGPTDTQYF
.	TRBJ2-1	.	TRBV10-1	TGCGCCAGCAGTCAACTAAATGAGCAGTTCTTC	CASSQLNEQFF
.	TRBJ1-5	TRBD1	TRBV7-2	TGTGCCAGCAGCTCCTGGACAGGGGGCGGTCAGCCCCAGCATTTT	CASSSWTGGGQPQHF
.	TRBJ2-1	TRBD1	TRBV6-6	TGTGCCAGCAGTGTGGACAGGGTGGAGAATGAGCAGTTCTTC	CASSVDRVENEQFF
few	TRBJ1-2	.	TRBV5-6	TGTGCCAGCAGCTTGGCGTGGCAGGGCGGCCTCTATGGCTACACCTTC	CASSLAWQGGLYGYTF
.	TRBJ2-7	TRBD1	TRBV10-2	TGCGCCAGCAGTGAGGGGACAGGACCTTACGAGCAGTACTTC	CASSEGTGPYEQYF
.	TRBJ2-1	.	TRBV5-1	TGCGCCAGCAGCTTCCCCCAGGGGAACAATGAGCAGTTCTTC	CASSFPQGNNEQFF
few	TRBJ2-7	TRBD1	TRBV19	TGTGCCAGTAGTATCAGGGGGTTCGACGAGCAGTACTTC	CASSIRGFDEQYF
few	TRBJ1-2	.	TRBV11-1	TGTGCCAGCAGCTTTTTTGCAGGATCGTTCTATGGCTACACCTTC	CASSFFAGSFYGYTF
few	TRBJ1-6	TRBD1	TRBV6-4	TGTGCCAGCAGTGACGCACCAGGGGGGACACCCCTCCACTTT	CASSDAPGGTPLHF
.	TRBJ2-4	TRBD1	TRBV5-1	TGCGCCAGCAGCTTCGGACAGGGTGAAGCCAAAAACATTCAGTACTTC	CASSFGQGEAKNIQYF
.	TRBJ1-2	.	TRBV7-2	TGTGCCAGCAGCTTTCGGACTTACGGCTACACCTTC	CASSFRTYGYTF
.	TRBJ2-7	TRBD2	TRBV28	TGTGCCAGCAGTTTCGGACTAGCGGGGGGGCCTAACGCCTACGAGCAGTACTTC	CASSFGLAGGPNAYEQYF
.	TRBJ2-3	TRBD2	TRBV9	TGTGCCAGCAGCGTAAAAAGCGGGGGGCCCACAGATACGCAGTATTTT	CASSVKSGGPTDTQYF
.	TRBJ2-3	.	TRBV4-1	TGCGCCAGCAGCCAAGTTCTAGTCACCAGCACAGATACGCAGTATTTT	CASSQVLVTSTDTQYF
.	TRBJ1-1	TRBD1	TRBV19	TGTGCCAGTAGGACGGGACAGGGGAACACTGAAGCTTTCTTT	CASRTGQGNTEAFF
.	TRBJ2-6	.	TRBV4-1	TGCGCCAGCAGCCAAGATAGAGGGACTGGGGCCAACGTCCTGACTTTC	CASSQDRGTGANVLTF
.	TRBJ2-5	TRBD1	TRBV10-3	TGTGCCATCACCGCTGGACAGGGACCCCAAGAGACCCAGTACTTC	CAITAGQGPQETQYF
.	TRBJ1-1	TRBD1	TRBV9	TGTGCCAGCAGCCCAGGGGGTGGGGCTTGGGGCACTGAAGCTTTCTTT	CASSPGGGAWGTEAFF
.	TRBJ2-1	.	TRBV7-8	TGTGCCAGCAGCTTAGTGCGGGGGCAGCAGGAGCAGTTCTTC	CASSLVRGQQEQFF
.	TRBJ2-3	.	TRBV10-2	TGCGCCAGCACCGGCAAGGGGGGCACAGATACGCAGTATTTT	CASTGKGGTDTQYF
.	TRBJ1-2	TRBD1	TRBV6-1	TGTGCCAGCAGTGGGGGACAGGGAATCTATGGCTACACCTTC	CASSGGQGIYGYTF
.	TRBJ1-6	TRBD1	TRBV19	TGTGCCAGTAGAGGACCCGGGACAGGCCATTCACCCCTCCACTTT	CASRGPGTGHSPLHF
.	TRBJ2-2	TRBD1	TRBV18	TGTGCCAGCTCACCGACCGGGACAGCCCTCGATACCGGGGAGCTGTTTTTT	CASSPTGTALDTGELFF
.	TRBJ2-3	.	TRBV28	TGTGCCAGCAGTTTACGGGTCGGGGTCACAGATACGCAGTATTTT	CASSLRVGVTDTQYF
.	TRBJ2-2	TRBD2	TRBV27	TGTGCCAGCAGAATTAGCGGGGGCACCGGGGAGCTGTTTTTT	CASRISGGTGELFF
few	TRBJ1-5	.	TRBV6-5	TGTGCCAGCAGAGCCGACAGTGTCGGCAATCAGCCCCAGCATTTT	CASRADSVGNQPQHF
.	TRBJ1-1	TRBD1	TRBV4-1	TGCGCCAGCAGCCAAGAGGGGACAGGGGGGAACACTGAAGCTTTCTTT	CASSQEGTGGNTEAFF
.	TRBJ1-6	TRBD1	TRBV5-1	TGCGCCAGCAGCTTGAGGGGACAGGGGGCTGGTTCACCCCTCCACTTT	CASSLRGQGAGSPLHF
once	TRBJ1-1	.	TRBV7-2	TGTGCCAGCAGCCCGGGAGGTACTGAAGCTTTCTTT	CASSPGGTEAFF
.	TRBJ2-1	TRBD2	TRBV4-2	TGTGCCAGCGGAGCTAGCGGGGGCCTCGTCAATGAGCAGTTCTTC	CASGASGGLVNEQFF
once	TRBJ2-5	TRBD2	TRBV5-6	TGTGCCAGCAGCTTGTGGCGGGGGGGCCAGGAGACCCAGTACTTC	CASSLWRGGQETQYF
.	TRBJ1-5	.	TRBV2	TGTGCCAGCAGTGAGGGCTATAGCAATCAGCCCCAGCATTTT	CASSEGYSNQPQHF
.	TRBJ2-3	TRBD2	TRBV2	TGTGCCAGCAGTGAAGAACTAGCGGGGGGGACCTCCACAGATACGCAGTATTTT	CASSEELAGGTSTDTQYF
few	TRBJ2-1	.	TRBV27	TGTGCCAGCACCAGGACAGCCTACAATGAGCAGTTCTTC	CASTRTAYNEQFF
.	TRBJ2-7	.	TRBV27	TGTGCCTCCAGCGGATCCAGTACCTACGAGCAGTACTTC	CASSGSSTYEQYF
once	TRBJ2-7	TRBD2	TRBV19	TGTGCCAGTAGTATATTTGGCGCTAGCGGTAAAACCTACGAGCAGTACTTC	CASSIFGASGKTYEQYF
.	TRBJ2-2	.	TRBV18	TGTGCCAGCTCACCATCCCCCAGTCGGGAGCTGTTTTTT	CASSPSPSRELFF
.	TRBJ2-6	TRBD1	TRBV5-1	TGCGCCAGCAGCTACCGACAGGGGGCAGGCGGGGCCAACGTCCTGACTTTC	CASSYRQGAGGANVLTF
.	TRBJ1-6	.	TRBV5-1	TGCGCCAGCAGCTTCTGGCAGGGCGATAATTCACCCCTCCACTTT	CASSFWQGDNSPLHF